The clone carrying this TCR beta chain has ten or more counts. Its antigen is undetermined. The sorted libraries took some 1.1 million CD4+ or CD8+ T cells. The sample belongs to a study of neurological immune-mediated disorders. Study conclusions and caveats: The greatest TCR clonal expansion occurred in HTLV-1-associated myelopathy and the least in multiple sclerosis, which fell below healthy controls.

V lost 9 bases, J lost 3 bases, and 15 bases lay in between. Germline-derived CDR1 and CDR2 are LNHDA and SQIVND (reference sequence). CDR3 length: 14 residues. Each TCR transcript was tagged with a 10-nucleotide random UMI during 5'RACE. Using its own MiXCR run on the 5' RACE reads, TCRdb lists one record per CDR3 protein. Of around 30,000 distinct CDR3 sequences detected, less than 5% appear once; the ten largest clones hold around a quarter. The source of this sequence is a woman in her thirties or forties in good health. Sequenced input: CD4+ T cells from blood. J is TRBJ1-5 and V is TRBV19; D is undetermined. CDR3 loop: CASGILQVNQPQHF. Written as DNA, the CDR3 is TGTGCCAGCGGAATCTTACAAGTCAATCAGCCCCAGCATTTT.